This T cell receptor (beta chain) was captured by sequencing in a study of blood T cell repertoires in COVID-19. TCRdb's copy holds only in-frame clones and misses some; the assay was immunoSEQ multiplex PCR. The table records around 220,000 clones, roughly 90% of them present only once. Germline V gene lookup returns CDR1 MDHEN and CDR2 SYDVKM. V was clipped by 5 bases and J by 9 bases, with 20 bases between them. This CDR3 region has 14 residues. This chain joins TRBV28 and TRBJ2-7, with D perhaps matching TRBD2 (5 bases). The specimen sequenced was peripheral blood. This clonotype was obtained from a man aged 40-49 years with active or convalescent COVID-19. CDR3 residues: CASSRGHLRVWQYF. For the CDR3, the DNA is TGTGCCAGCAGTCGCGGGCATCTACGAGTCTGGCAGTACTTC. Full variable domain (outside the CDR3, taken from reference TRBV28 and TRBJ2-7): DVKVTQSSRYLVKRTGEKVFLECVQDMDHENMFWYRQDPGLGLRLIYFSYDVKMKEKGDIPEGYSVSREKKERFSLILESASTNQTSMYLCASSRGHLRVWQYFGPGTRLTVT.